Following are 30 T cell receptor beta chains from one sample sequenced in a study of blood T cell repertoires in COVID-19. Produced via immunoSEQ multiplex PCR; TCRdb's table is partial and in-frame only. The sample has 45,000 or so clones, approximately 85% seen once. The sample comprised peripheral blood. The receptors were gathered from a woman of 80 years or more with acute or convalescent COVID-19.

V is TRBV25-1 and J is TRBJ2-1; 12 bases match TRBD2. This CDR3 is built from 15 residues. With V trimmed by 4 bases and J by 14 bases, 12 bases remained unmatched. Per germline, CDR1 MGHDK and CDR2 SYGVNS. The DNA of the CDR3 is TGTGCCAGCAGTGCCCTAACGGCTAGCGGGAGGGTAGAGTTCTTC. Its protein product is CASSALTASGRVEFF.

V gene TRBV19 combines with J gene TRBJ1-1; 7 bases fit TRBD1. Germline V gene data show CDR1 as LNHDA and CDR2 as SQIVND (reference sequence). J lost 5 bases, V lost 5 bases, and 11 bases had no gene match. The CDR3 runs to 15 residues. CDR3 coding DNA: TGTGCCAGTAGTCTATTGTCGACAGGGATAACTGAAGCTTTCTTT. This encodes CASSLLSTGITEAFF.

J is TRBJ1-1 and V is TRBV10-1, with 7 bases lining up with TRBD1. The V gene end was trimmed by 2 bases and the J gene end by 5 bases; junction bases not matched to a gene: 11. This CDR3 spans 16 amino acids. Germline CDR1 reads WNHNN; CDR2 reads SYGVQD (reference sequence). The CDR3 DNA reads TGCGCCAGCAGTGAGGCCTCCGGGACAGAGAAGACTGAAGCTTTCTTT. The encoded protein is CASSEASGTEKTEAFF.

In DNA, the CDR3 is TGTGCCACCAGTGAGACAGGGAGTAACAATGAGCAGTTCTTC. Translating it yields CATSETGSNNEQFF. The chain combines TRBV24-1 with TRBJ2-1; 7 bases are shared with TRBD1. This CDR3 region has 14 residues. The V gene's germline CDR1 is KGHDR and CDR2 SFDVKD. J gave up 5 bases and V 4 bases, and 4 bases lay outside the gene matches.

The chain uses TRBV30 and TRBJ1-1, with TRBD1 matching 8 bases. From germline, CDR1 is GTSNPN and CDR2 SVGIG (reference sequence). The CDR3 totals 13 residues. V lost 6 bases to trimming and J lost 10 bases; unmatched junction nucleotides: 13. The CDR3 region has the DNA TGTGCCTGTGGCGAGGACAGGGTACGGGCAGCTTTCTTT. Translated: CACGEDRVRAAFF.

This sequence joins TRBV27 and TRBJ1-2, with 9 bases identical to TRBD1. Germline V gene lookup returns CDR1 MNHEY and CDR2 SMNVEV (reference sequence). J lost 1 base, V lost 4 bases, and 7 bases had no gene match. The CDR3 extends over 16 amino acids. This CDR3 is CASSSDRGSFNYGYTF. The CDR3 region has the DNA TGTGCCAGCAGTTCGGACAGGGGAAGTTTTAACTATGGCTACACCTTC.

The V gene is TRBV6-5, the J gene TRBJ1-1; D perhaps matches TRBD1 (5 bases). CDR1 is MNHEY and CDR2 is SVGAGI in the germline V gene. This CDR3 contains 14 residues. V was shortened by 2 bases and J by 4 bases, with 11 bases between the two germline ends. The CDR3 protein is CASSYRGGTTEAFF. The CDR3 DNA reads TGTGCCAGCAGTTACAGGGGAGGGACCACTGAAGCTTTCTTT.

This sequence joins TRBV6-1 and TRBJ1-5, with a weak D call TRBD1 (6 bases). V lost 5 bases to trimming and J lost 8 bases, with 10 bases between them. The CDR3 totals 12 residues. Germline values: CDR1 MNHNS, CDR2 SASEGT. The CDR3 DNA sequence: TGTGCCAGCAGTTCATACAGGGAGCCCCAGCATTTT. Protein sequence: CASSSYREPQHF.

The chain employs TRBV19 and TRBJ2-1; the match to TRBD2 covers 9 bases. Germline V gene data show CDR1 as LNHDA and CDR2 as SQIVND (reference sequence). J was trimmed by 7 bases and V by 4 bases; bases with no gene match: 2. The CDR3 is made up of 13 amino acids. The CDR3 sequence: CASSTLAGNEQFF. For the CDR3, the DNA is TGTGCCAGTAGTACCCTAGCGGGAAATGAGCAGTTCTTC.

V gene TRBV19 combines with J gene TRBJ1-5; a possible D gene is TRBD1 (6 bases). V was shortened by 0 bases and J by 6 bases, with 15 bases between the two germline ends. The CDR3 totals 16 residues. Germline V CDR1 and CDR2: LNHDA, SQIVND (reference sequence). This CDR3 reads CASSIDPGAPGQPQHF. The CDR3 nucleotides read TGTGCCAGTAGTATAGATCCAGGGGCCCCGGGTCAGCCCCAGCATTTT.

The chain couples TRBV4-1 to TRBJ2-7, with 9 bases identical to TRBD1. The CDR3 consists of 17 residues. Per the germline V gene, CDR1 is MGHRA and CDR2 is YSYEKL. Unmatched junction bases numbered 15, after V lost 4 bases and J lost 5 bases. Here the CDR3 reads CASSPNRVRTGDHEQYF. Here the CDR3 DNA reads TGCGCCAGCAGCCCAAATCGCGTTAGGACAGGGGACCACGAGCAGTACTTC.

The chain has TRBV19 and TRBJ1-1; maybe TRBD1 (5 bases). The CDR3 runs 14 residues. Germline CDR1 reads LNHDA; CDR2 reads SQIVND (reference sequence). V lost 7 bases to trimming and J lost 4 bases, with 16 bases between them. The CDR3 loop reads CASTPGGVGTEAFF. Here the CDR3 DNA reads TGTGCCAGTACCCCGGGGGGGGTGGGCACTGAAGCTTTCTTT.

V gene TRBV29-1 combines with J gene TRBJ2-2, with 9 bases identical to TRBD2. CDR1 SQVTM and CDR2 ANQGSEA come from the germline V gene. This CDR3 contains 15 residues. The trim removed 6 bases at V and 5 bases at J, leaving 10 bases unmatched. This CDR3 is CSVLAGGLRTGELFF. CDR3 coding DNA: TGCAGCGTCCTCGCGGGGGGGTTGAGAACCGGGGAGCTGTTTTTT.

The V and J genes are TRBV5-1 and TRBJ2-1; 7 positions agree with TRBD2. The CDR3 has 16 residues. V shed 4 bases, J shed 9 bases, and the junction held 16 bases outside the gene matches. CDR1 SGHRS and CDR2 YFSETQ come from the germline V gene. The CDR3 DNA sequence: TGCGCCAGCAGCCCCAGGTTTGGTGGGGGGGTTGGTGAGCAGTTCTTC. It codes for CASSPRFGGGVGEQFF.

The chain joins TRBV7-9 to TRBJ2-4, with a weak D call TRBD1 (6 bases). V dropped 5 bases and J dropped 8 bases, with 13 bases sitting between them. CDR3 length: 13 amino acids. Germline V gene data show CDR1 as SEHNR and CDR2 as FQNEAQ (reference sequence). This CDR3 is CASSAQGNDIQYF. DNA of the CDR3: TGTGCCAGCAGCGCACAGGGTAACGACATTCAGTACTTC.

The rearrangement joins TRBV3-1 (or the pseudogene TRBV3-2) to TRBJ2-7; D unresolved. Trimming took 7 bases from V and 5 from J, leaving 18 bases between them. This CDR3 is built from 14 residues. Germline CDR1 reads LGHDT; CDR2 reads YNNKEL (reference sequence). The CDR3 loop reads CASKPGPPVHEQYF. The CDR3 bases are TGTGCCAGCAAACCGGGTCCCCCCGTCCACGAGCAGTACTTC.

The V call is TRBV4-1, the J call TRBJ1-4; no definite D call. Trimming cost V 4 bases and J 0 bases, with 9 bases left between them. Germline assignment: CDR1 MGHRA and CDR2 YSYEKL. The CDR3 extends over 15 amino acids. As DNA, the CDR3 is TGCGCCAGCAGCCCCCAAATTGCAACTAATGAAAAACTGTTTTTT. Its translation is CASSPQIATNEKLFF.

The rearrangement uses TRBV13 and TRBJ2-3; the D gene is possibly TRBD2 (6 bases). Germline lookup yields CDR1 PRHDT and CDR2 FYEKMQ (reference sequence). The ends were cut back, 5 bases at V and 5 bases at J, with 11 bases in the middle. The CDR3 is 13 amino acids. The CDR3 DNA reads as TGTGCCAGCAGCCCAGTGGGGGGAGATACGCAGTATTTT. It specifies CASSPVGGDTQYF.

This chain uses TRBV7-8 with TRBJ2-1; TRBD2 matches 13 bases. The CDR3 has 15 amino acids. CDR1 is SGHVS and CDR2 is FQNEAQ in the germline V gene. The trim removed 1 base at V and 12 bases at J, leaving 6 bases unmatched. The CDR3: CASSLGGLAGAGQFF. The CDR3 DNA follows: TGTGCCAGCAGCTTAGGTGGACTAGCGGGAGCGGGGCAGTTCTTC.

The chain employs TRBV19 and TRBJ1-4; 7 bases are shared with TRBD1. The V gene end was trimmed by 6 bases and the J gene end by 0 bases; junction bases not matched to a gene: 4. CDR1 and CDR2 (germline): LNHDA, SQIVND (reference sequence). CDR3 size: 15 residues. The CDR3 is CASSRDSATNEKLFF. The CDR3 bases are TGTGCCAGTAGCCGGGACAGCGCAACTAATGAAAAACTGTTTTTT.

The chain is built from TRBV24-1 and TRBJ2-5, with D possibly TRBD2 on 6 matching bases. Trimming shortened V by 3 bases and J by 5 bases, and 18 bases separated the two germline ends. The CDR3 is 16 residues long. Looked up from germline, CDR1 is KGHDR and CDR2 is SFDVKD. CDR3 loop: CATSDPGFGGTETQYF. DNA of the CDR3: TGTGCCACCAGTGATCCGGGGTTCGGCGGGACCGAGACCCAGTACTTC.

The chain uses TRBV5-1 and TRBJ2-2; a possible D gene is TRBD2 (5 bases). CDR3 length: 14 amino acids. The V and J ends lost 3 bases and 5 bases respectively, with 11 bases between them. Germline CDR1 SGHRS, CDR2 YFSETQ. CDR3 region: CASSSGPGTGELFF. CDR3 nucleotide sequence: TGCGCCAGCAGCTCGGGCCCGGGGACCGGGGAGCTGTTTTTT.

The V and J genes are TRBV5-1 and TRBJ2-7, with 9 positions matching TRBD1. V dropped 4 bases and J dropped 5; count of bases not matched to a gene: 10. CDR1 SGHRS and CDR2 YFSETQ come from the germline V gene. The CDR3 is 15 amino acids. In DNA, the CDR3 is TGCGCCAGCAGCCACGGACAGGGGCCTTACGACGAGCAGTACTTC. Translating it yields CASSHGQGPYDEQYF.

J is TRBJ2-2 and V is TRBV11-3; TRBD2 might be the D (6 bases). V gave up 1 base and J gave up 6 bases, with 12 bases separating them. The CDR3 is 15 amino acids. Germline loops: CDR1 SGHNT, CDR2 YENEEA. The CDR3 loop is CASSLGALAAGELFF. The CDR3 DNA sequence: TGTGCCAGCAGCTTAGGGGCACTAGCTGCCGGGGAGCTGTTTTTT.

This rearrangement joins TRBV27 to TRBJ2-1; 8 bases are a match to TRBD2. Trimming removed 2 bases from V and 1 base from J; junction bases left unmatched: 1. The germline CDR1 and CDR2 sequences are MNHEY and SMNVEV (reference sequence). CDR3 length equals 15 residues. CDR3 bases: TGTGCCAGCAGTTTAATAGCGGGATCCTACAATGAGCAGTTCTTC. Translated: CASSLIAGSYNEQFF.

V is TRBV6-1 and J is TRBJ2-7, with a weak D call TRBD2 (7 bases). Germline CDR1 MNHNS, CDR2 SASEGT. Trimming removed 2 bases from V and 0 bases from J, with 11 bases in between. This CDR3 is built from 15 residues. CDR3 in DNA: TGTGCCAGCAGTGAAAGGGGGGGGTACTCCTACGAGCAGTACTTC. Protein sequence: CASSERGGYSYEQYF.

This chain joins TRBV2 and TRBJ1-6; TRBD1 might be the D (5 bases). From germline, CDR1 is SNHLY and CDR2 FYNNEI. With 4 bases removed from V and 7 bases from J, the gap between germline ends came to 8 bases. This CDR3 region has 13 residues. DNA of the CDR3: TGTGCCAGCAGTGGGACACTCAATTCACCCCTCCACTTT. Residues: CASSGTLNSPLHF.

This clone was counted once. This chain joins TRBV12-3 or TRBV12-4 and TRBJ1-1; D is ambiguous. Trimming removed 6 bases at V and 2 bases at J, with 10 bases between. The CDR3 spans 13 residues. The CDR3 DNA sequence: TGTGCCAGCAGCCTCCGGGGAAACACTGAAGCTTTCTTT. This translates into CASSLRGNTEAFF.

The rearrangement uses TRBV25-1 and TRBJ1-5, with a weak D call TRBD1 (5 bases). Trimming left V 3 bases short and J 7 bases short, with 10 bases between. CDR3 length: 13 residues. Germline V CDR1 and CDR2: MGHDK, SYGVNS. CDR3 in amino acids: CASSDQGVQPQHF. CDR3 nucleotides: TGTGCCAGCAGTGATCAGGGTGTACAGCCCCAGCATTTT.

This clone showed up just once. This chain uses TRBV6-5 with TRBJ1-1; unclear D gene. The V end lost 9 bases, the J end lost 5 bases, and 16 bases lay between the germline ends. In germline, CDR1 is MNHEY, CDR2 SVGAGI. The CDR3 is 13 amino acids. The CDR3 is CASREGTGTEAFF. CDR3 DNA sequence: TGTGCCAGTCGGGAGGGTACGGGTACTGAAGCTTTCTTT.